Included here is one T cell receptor (beta chain) sequence, with context. This specimen comes from a study of blood T cell repertoires in COVID-19. About the study: PBMCs, B-cell-depleted T cells, or T cells provided the cDNA or gDNA that made up the material.

This table comes from immunoSEQ multiplex PCR, and its TCRdb copy is limited to in-frame clones, with some not included. This sample has hundreds of thousands of clones, with more than 70% found just once. The CDR3 has 20 residues. The material sequenced was peripheral blood. This chain uses TRBV21-1 with TRBJ2-1; the D call TRBD2 from the table was never checked on the DNA. TRBV21-1 is classified as a pseudogene. This TCR derives from a woman in her 70s with COVID-19, enrolled during active disease. The CDR3 nucleotides read TGTGCCAGCAGCAAAGAGGAGGTAGACGATATTCTACTCGCCTACAATGAGCAGTTCTTC. Its protein is CASSKEEVDDILLAYNEQFF.